One TCR beta chain is described in this entry. No cognate antigen has been identified for it. Base-call qualities are not available, and no considerably larger clone is one nucleotide away. This sample is part of a study of blood T cell repertoires in COVID-19 (dated by TCRdb to 2019 to 2021). Context from the whole study: Collaborator samples came from the United States, Italy and Spain and covered acute and convalescent phases of COVID-19. The dataset comprised deeply sampled blood TCRbeta repertoires from subjects exposed to, actively infected with, or recovered from COVID-19. The prospective study material was composed of cDNA or gDNA derived from T cells, B-cell-depleted T cells, or PBMCs. Where available, HLA class I and class II types were obtained from metadata supplied by the sample provider rather than from assay-based typing. The samples were drawn from two sources: the first 160 participants of the ongoing ImmuneRACE study, and 950 to 1,500 subjects contributed by 6 global collaborators. A freely available public database, intended as a resource for researchers studying the immune response to SARS-CoV-2, is where the repertoires were released. Nearly every sample came with metadata listing a de-identified subject ID, COVID-19 status, age in years and sex.

TCRbeta CDR3 regions were amplified from genomic DNA by means of the immunoSEQ Assay, a bias-controlled multiplex PCR. In the paper's pipeline: The number of nucleated cells in each sample was estimated from the amplification of reference gene primers within the assay. To quantify the absolute abundance of each unique TCRbeta CDR3 rearrangement, sequence reads were collapsed and filtered. For each sample, productive Simpson clonality was calculated as the square root of Simpson's diversity index over productive rearrangements. TCRdb took over this immuneACCESS table, retaining in-frame rearrangements with V and J assigned. Such tables are incomplete; in checked studies, under half of the missing clones stem from an unresolved V gene, and the remainder is unexplained. V and J calls and clone size are as listed in that table; D and trimming were resolved from the DNA. The sample records over 200,000 clones, 88% of which are singletons. The ten largest clones add up to over 0.55% of the sample.

Collaborating institutions collected whole blood in K2EDTA tubes following their own protocols. For TCRbeta analysis, collaborators shipped samples as frozen whole blood, isolated PBMCs, or DNA extracted from either of those sample types. Study-wide conclusions, independent of this receptor: Clinical and demographic metadata were provided uncurated, with the amount varying by source and participant.

V is shortened by 3 bases, J by 4 bases, and the region joining them spans 13 bases. CDR1 KGHSH and CDR2 LQKENI were looked up in the germline V gene. From cysteine to phenylalanine, the CDR3 is 14 amino acids long. The kept DNA is CDR3 alone, 42 bases in frame from the first base. The receptor's source is a human donor in a cohort sampled during active COVID-19. The sequence links TRBV18 to TRBJ2-7, with no confidently assigned D gene. Sequencing was carried out using peripheral blood. DNA sequence: TGTGCCAGCTCACCCGAGGCCCTAGGTTACGAGCAGTACTTC. Translated, it reads CASSPEALGYEQYF. Here the CDR3 is joined to the reference TRBV18 and TRBJ2-7 genes, and the full variable domain is: NAGVMQNPRHLVRRRGQEARLRCSPMKGHSHVYWYRQLPEEGLKFMVYLQKENIIDESGMPKERFSAEFPKEGPSILRIQQVVRGDSAAYFCASSPEALGYEQYFGPGTRLTVT.